This TCR beta chain was retrieved from a study of T cells in Graves' hyperthyroidism and ophthalmopathy. Study results and caveats: Ophthalmopathy was distinguished from stable hyperthyroidism by 13 V-J signatures.

RNA transcripts provided the source from which TCR beta CDR3 regions were amplified. The HTBI set primed first-round TCR CDR3 RT-PCR. TCRdb reanalysed the multiplex PCR reads using MiXCR and keeps one entry per CDR3 protein. Of hundreds of thousands of distinct CDR3 sequences detected, around 39% appear once; the ten largest clones hold around 9.3%. Exclusions: uncontrolled infection, other autoimmune disease, pregnancy, lactation. This clonotype was counted at least ten times. Antigen unknown. This CDR3 is 14 amino acids long. The germline V gene has CDR1 SNHLY and CDR2 FYNNEI. V dropped 6 bases and J dropped 7 bases, with 18 bases sitting between them.

The specimen sequenced was blood. This receptor was obtained from a man aged 18 to 29 with Graves' hyperthyroidism. The chain employs TRBV2 and TRBJ1-1, with TRBD1 as a possible D gene (6 bases). CDR3 protein: CASRQGPQTFEAFF. CDR3 in DNA: TGTGCCAGCAGGCAGGGGCCGCAGACCTTTGAAGCTTTCTTT. Together with reference TRBV2 and TRBJ1-1, the CDR3 gives the full variable domain: EPEVTQTPSHQVTQMGQEVILRCVPISNHLYFYWYRQILGQKVEFLVSFYNNEISEKSEIFDDQFSVERPDGSNFTLKIRSTKLEDSAMYFCASRQGPQTFEAFFGQGTRLTVV.